This T cell receptor beta chain was recorded in a study of identifying expanded T cells in peripheral blood. This CDR3 has 14 amino acids. CDR1 MNHNS and CDR2 SASEGT come from the germline V gene. V shed 5 bases and J shed 6 bases, with 17 bases lying between them. Comment on this clone: Its specificity is unknown.

During the collection period, no donor immune events like infections were recorded. Generated by immunoSEQ multiplex PCR, the TCRdb table keeps only in-frame clones and is missing some. Of tens of thousands of clones detected, roughly 90% appear once; the ten largest clones hold approximately 2.6%. Study-level points and caveats: Technical replicates showed around 1.2 changed clones; about 2 weeks 15 to 20; four weeks 19. Across healthy donors, higher total template counts meant significantly greater roughly two-week count variance.

Sequenced sample: blood. The chain couples TRBV6-1 to TRBJ2-7; D not resolved. The receptor's source is a person aged 18-70 years in good health. This chain's CDR3 is CASSSGPVVAEQYF. The CDR3 nucleotides are TGTGCCAGCAGTTCCGGCCCGGTAGTGGCCGAGCAGTACTTC.